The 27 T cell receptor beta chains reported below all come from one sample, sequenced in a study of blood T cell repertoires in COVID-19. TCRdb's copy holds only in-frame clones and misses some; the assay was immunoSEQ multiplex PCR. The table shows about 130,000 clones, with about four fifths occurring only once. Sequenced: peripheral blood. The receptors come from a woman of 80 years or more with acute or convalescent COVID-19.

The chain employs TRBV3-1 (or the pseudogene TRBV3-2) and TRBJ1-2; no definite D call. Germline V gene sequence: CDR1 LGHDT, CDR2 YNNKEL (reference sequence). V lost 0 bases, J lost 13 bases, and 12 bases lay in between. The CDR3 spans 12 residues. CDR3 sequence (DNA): TGTGCCAGCAGCCAAGACGGGTCTGTATTCACCTTC. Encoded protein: CASSQDGSVFTF.

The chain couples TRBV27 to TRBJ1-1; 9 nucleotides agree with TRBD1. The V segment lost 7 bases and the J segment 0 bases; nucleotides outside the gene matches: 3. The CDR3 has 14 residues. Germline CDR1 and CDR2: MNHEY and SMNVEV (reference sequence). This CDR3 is CASNTGGLNTEAFF. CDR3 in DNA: TGTGCCAGCAATACAGGGGGCTTGAACACTGAAGCTTTCTTT.

The CDR3 loop is CASRPKAGTQNQPQHF. The CDR3 DNA sequence: TGTGCCAGCAGACCAAAAGCCGGGACTCAGAATCAGCCCCAGCATTTT. The V and J genes are TRBV28 and TRBJ1-5, with D possibly TRBD1 on 5 matching bases. Germline loops: CDR1 MDHEN, CDR2 SYDVKM. Trimming shortened V by 6 bases and J by 4 bases, and 19 bases separated the two germline ends. CDR3 length: 16 amino acids.

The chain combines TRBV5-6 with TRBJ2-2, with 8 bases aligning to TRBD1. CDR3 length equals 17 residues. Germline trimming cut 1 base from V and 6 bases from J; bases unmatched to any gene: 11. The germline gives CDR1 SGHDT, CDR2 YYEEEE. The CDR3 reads CASSLKGQGAGAGELFF. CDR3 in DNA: TGTGCCAGCAGCTTGAAGGGGCAGGGGGCAGGCGCCGGGGAGCTGTTTTTT.

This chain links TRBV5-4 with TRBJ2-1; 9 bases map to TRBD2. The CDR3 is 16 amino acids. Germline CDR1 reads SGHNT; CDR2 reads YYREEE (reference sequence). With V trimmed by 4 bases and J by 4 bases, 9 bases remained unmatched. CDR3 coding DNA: TGTGCCAGCAGCCCGGGCGGGCTAGCGGGGTACAATGAGCAGTTCTTC. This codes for CASSPGGLAGYNEQFF.

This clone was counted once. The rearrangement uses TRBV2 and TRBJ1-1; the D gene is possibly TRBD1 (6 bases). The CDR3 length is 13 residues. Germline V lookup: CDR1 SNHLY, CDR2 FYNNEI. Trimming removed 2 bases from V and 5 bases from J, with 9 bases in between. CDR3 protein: CASSEYRETEAFF. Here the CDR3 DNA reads TGTGCCAGCAGTGAATACAGGGAAACTGAAGCTTTCTTT.

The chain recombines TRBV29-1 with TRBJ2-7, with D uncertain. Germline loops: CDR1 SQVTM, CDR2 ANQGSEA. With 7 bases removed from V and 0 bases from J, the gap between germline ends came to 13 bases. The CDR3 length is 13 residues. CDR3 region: CSAAVGDSYEQYF. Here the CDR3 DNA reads TGCAGCGCCGCCGTCGGAGACTCCTACGAGCAGTACTTC.

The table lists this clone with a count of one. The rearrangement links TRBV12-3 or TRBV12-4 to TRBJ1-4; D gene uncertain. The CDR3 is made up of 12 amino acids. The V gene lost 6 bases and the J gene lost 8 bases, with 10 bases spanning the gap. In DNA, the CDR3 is TGTGCCAGCAGAGATTCTAGGGAAAAACTGTTTTTT. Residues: CASRDSREKLFF.

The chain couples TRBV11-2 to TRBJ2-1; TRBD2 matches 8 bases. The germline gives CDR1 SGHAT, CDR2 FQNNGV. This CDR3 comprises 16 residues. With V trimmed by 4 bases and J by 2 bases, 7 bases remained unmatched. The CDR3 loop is CASSSTGGATYNEQFF. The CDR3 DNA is TGTGCCAGCAGCTCGACCGGGGGGGCGACCTACAATGAGCAGTTCTTC.

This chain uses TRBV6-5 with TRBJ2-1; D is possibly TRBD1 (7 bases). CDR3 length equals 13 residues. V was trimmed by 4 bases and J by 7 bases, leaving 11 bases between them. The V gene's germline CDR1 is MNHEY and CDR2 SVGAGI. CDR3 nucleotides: TGTGCCAGCAGTTGGAGGGGGCGGAATGAGCAGTTCTTC. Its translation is CASSWRGRNEQFF.

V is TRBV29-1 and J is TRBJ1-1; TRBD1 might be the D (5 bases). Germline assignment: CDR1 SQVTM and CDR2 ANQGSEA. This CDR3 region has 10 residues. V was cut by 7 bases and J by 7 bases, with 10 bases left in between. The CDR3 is CSARQLEAFF. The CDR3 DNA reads TGCAGCGCTCGACAGCTTGAAGCTTTCTTT.

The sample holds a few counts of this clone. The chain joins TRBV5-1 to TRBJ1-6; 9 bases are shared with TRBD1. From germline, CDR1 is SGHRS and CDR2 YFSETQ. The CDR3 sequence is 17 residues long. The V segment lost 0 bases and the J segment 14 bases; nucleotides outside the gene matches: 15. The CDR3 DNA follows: TGCGCCAGCAGCTTGGCGGTGCTCCCGGGACAGGGCGTAACCCTCCACTTT. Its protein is CASSLAVLPGQGVTLHF.

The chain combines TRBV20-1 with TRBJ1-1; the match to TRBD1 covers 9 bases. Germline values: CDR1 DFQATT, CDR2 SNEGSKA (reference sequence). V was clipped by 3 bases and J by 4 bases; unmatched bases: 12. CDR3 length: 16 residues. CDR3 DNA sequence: TGCAGTGCTAGTAGCGGCCTTGGACAGGGGACCACTGAAGCTTTCTTT. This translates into CSASSGLGQGTTEAFF.

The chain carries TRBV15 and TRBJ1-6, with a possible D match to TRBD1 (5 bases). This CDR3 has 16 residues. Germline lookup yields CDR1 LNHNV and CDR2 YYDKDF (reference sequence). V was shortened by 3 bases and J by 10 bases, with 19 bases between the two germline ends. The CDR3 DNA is TGTGCCACCAGCAGGACTCGTGTCAGGGTGCGATCACCCCTCCACTTT. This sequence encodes CATSRTRVRVRSPLHF.

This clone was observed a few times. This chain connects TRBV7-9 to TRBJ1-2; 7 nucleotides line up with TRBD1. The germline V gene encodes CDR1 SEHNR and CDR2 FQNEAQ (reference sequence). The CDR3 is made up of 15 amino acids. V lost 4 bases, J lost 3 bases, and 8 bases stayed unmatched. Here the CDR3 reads CASSSLRDSHYGYTF. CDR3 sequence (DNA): TGTGCCAGCAGCTCCCTCCGGGACAGCCACTATGGCTACACCTTC.

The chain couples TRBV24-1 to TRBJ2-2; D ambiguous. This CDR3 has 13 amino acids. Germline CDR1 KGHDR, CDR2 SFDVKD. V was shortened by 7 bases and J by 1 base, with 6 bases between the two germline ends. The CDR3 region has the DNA TGTGCCACCAGGGCTGAGAACACCGGGGAGCTGTTTTTT. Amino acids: CATRAENTGELFF.

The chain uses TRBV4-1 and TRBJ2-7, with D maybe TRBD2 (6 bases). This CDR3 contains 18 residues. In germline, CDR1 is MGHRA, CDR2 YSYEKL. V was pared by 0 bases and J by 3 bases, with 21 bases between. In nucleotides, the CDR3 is TGCGCCAGCAGCCAAGAAACGTGGGGCGGGGCAAACTACTACGAGCAGTACTTC. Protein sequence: CASSQETWGGANYYEQYF.

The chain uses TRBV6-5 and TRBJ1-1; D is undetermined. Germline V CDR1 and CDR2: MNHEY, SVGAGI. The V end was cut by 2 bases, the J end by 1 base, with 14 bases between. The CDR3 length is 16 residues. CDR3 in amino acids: CASSYGANTENTEAFF. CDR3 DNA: TGTGCCAGCAGTTACGGAGCAAACACGGAGAACACTGAAGCTTTCTTT.

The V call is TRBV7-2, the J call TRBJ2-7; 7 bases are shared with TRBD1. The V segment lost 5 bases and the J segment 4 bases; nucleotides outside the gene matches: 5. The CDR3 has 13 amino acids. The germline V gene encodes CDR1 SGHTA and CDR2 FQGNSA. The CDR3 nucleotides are TGTGCCAGCAGCCTTGGGACAGCTTACGAGCAGTACTTC. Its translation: CASSLGTAYEQYF. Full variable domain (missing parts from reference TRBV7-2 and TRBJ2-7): GAGVSQSPSNKVTEKGKDVELRCDPISGHTALYWYRQSLGQGLEFLIYFQGNSAPDKSGLPSDRFSAERTGGSVSTLTIQRTQQEDSAVYLCASSLGTAYEQYFGPGTRLTVT.

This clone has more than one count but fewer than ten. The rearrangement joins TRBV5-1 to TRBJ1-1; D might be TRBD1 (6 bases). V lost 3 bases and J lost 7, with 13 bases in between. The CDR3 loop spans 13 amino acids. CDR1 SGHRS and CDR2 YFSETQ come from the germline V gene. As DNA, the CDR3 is TGCGCCAGCAGCTCTACCCAGGGGTTTGAAGCTTTCTTT. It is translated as CASSSTQGFEAFF.

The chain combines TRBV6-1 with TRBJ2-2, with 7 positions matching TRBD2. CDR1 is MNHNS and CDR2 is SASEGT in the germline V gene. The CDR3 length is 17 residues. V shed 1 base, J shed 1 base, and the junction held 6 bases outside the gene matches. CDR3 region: CASSEGGGPLNTGELFF. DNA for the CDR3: TGTGCCAGCAGTGAAGGGGGAGGGCCTTTGAACACCGGGGAGCTGTTTTTT.

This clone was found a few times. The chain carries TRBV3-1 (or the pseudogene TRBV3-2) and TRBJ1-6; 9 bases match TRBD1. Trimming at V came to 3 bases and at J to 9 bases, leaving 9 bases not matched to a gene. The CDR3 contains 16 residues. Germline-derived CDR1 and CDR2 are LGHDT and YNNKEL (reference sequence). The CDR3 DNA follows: TGTGCCAGCAGCCATCTGCCGGGACAGGGAGGTTCACCCCTCCACTTT. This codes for CASSHLPGQGGSPLHF.

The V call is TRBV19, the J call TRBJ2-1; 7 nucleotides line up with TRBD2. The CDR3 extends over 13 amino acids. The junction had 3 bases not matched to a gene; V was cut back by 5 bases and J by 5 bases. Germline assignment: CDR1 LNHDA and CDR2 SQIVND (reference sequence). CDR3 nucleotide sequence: TGTGCCAGTAGTCGGGGGGAGAACAATGAGCAGTTCTTC. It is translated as CASSRGENNEQFF. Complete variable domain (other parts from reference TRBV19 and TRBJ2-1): DGGITQSPKYLFRKEGQNVTLSCEQNLNHDAMYWYRQDPGQGLRLIYYSQIVNDFQKGDIAEGYSVSREKKESFPLTVTSAQKNPTAFYLCASSRGENNEQFFGPGTRLTVL.

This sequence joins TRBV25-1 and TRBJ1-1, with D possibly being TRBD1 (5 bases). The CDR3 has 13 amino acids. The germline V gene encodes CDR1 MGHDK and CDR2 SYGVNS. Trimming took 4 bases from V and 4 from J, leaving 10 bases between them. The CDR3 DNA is TGTGCCAGCAGTGTTCAGGGTAGCACTGAAGCTTTCTTT. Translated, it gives CASSVQGSTEAFF. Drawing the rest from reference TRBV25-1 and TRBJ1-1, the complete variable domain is EADIYQTPRYLVIGTGKKITLECSQTMGHDKMYWYQQDPGMELHLIHYSYGVNSTEKGDLSSESTVSRIRTEHFPLTLESARPSHTSQYLCASSVQGSTEAFFGQGTRLTVV.

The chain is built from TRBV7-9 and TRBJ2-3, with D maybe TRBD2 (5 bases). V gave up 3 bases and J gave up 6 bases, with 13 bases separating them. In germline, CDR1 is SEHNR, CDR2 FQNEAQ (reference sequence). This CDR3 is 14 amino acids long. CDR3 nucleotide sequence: TGTGCCAGCAGCTTGGAAGGGAGTACGGATACGCAGTATTTT. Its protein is CASSLEGSTDTQYF.

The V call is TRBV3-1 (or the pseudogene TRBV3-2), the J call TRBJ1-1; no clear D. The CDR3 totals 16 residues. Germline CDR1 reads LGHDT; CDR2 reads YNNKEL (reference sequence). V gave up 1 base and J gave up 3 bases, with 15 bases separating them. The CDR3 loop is CASSQAKPRHHTEAFF. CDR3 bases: TGTGCCAGCAGCCAAGCCAAGCCCCGACACCACACTGAAGCTTTCTTT.

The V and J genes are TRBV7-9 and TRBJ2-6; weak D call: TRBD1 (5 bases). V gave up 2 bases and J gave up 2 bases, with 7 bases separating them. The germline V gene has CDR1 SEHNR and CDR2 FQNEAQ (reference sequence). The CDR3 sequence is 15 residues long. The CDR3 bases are TGTGCCAGCAGCTTACTAGGGGCTGGGGCCAACGTCCTGACTTTC. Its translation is CASSLLGAGANVLTF.